These 26 T cell receptor beta chains share one sample of origin, sequenced in a study of blood T cells in healthy people across ages. Combining a sample-barcoded 5' primer with a J-beta primer mix, a second PCR ran for about 7 to 11 cycles. In TCRdb, the 5' RACE reads were re-called with MiXCR into one record per CDR3 protein. The sample has approximately 960,000 distinct CDR3 sequences; 25% to 30% are singletons. A further study also used this sample, focusing on T cells of mothers and their children.

The sample taken for sequencing was blood. The receptors come from a woman between 40 and 55 years old in good health.

This chain links TRBV11-1 with TRBJ1-1; the D is unclear. The germline V gene encodes CDR1 SGHAT and CDR2 FQDESV (reference sequence). Trimming shortened V by 5 bases and J by 0 bases, and 10 bases separated the two germline ends. The CDR3 sequence is 14 residues long. CDR3 amino acids: CASSHRAMNTEAFF. CDR3 bases: TGTGCCAGCAGCCACCGGGCGATGAACACTGAAGCTTTCTTT.

The chain couples TRBV20-1 to TRBJ2-4; D tentatively fits TRBD1 or TRBD2 (6 bases each). V dropped 7 bases and J dropped 0 bases, with 19 bases sitting between them. CDR1 DFQATT and CDR2 SNEGSKA come from the germline V gene (reference sequence). CDR3 length equals 16 residues. CDR3: CSGGPTGGIAKNIQYF. CDR3 DNA: TGCAGTGGGGGGCCGACCGGGGGTATAGCCAAAAACATTCAGTACTTC.

In its sample, this clonotype was seen once. A much bigger clone sits one base away, suggesting this may be a read error. The chain links TRBV3-1 to TRBJ1-2, with D possibly TRBD1 on 5 matching bases. The CDR3 spans 13 residues. Looked up from germline, CDR1 is LGHDT and CDR2 is YNNKEL (reference sequence). V dropped 3 bases and J dropped 6 bases, with 11 bases sitting between them. For the CDR3, the DNA is TGTGCCAGCAGCCAGGGGACGAGGGATGGCTACACCTTC. Protein sequence: CASSQGTRDGYTF.

The CDR3 is CASSFGQGFGYTF. The CDR3 region has the DNA TGCGCCAGCAGCTTCGGACAGGGGTTTGGCTACACCTTC. The chain has TRBV5-1 and TRBJ1-2, with 9 bases matching TRBD1. Trimming removed 2 bases from V and 7 bases from J; junction bases left unmatched: 3. The V gene's germline CDR1 is SGHRS and CDR2 YFSETQ. The CDR3 loop spans 13 amino acids.

The V call is TRBV4-1, the J call TRBJ1-1; perhaps TRBD1 as D (5 bases). CDR1 is MGHRA, CDR2 YSYEKL, per germline. Trimming removed 4 bases at V and 4 bases at J, with 16 bases between. CDR3 length: 15 amino acids. CDR3 coding DNA: TGCGCCAGCAGCCGAGACTTAGGGGCGCTCACTGAAGCTTTCTTT. It translates to CASSRDLGALTEAFF.

The chain couples TRBV3-1 to TRBJ1-2; possibly TRBD1 for D (5 bases). CDR1 is LGHDT, CDR2 YNNKEL, per germline (reference sequence). Trimming took off 1 base at V and 6 bases at J, with 9 bases between the two ends. This CDR3 comprises 13 residues. CDR3 bases: TGTGCCAGCAGCCAAGTTGGGGGAAATGGCTACACCTTC. This translates into CASSQVGGNGYTF. Variable domain in full (rest from reference TRBV3-1 and TRBJ1-2): DTAVSQTPKYLVTQMGNDKSIKCEQNLGHDTMYWYKQDSKKFLKIMFSYNNKELIINETVPNRFSPKSPDKAHLNLHINSLELGDSAVYFCASSQVGGNGYTFGSGTRLTVV.

The genes are TRBV6-1 and TRBJ1-1; 8 positions match TRBD1. CDR1 is MNHNS and CDR2 is SASEGT in the germline V gene. The CDR3 runs 17 residues. J lost 4 bases, V lost 2 bases, and 12 bases had no gene match. CDR3 in DNA: TGTGCCAGCAGTGAATTGGGGCAGGGGGCTTTGGGCACTGAAGCTTTCTTT. This gives the protein CASSELGQGALGTEAFF.

The V gene is TRBV7-2, the J gene TRBJ1-2, with 8 bases lining up with TRBD1. V trimming: 0 bases; J trimming: 8 bases; junction bases outside the gene matches: 5. The CDR3 extends over 14 amino acids. CDR1 SGHTA and CDR2 FQGNSA come from the germline V gene. CDR3 amino acids: CTSSLAPRGQGYTF. In nucleotides, the CDR3 is TGTACCAGCAGCTTAGCGCCCAGGGGGCAGGGCTACACCTTC. The variable domain in full, with the rest retrieved from reference TRBV7-2 and TRBJ1-2, is GAGVSQSPSNKVTEKGKDVELRCDPISGHTALYWYRQSLGQGLEFLIYFQGNSAPDKSGLPSDRFSAERTGGSVSTLTIQRTQQEDSAVYLCTSSLAPRGQGYTFGSGTRLTVV.

This clonotype was seen ten or more times. This chain uses TRBV12-3 or TRBV12-4 with TRBJ1-6; possibly TRBD1 for D (6 bases). Trimming shortened V by 2 bases and J by 7 bases, and 12 bases separated the two germline ends. The CDR3 consists of 15 residues. CDR3: CASSLTSGVNSPLHF. CDR3 sequence (DNA): TGTGCCAGCAGTTTAACCTCAGGGGTAAATTCACCCCTCCACTTT.

This clonotype showed up just a few times. The gene calls are TRBV7-8 and TRBJ1-1; D gene unclear. CDR3 length equals 13 residues. Germline CDR1 SGHVS, CDR2 FQNEAQ. With 4 bases removed from V and 5 bases from J, the gap between germline ends came to 11 bases. The CDR3 here is CASSSMSETEAFF. CDR3 nucleotides: TGTGCCAGCAGCTCAATGTCAGAAACTGAAGCTTTCTTT. Looking up the rest from reference TRBV7-8 and TRBJ1-1 gives the full variable domain: GAGVSQSPRYKVAKRGQDVALRCDPISGHVSLFWYQQALGQGPEFLTYFQNEAQLDKSGLPSDRFFAERPEGSVSTLKIQRTQQEDSAVYLCASSSMSETEAFFGQGTRLTVV.

In regard to this clonotype: A read error is possible here, since a much larger clone lies one base away. This is likely a read error, given that the CDR3 carries no conserved phenylalanine or tryptophan at its end. CDR3 nucleotide sequence: TGTGCCAGCAGGGATGGACTAGCGAGATACAATGAGCAGTTCGTC. Encoded protein: CASRDGLARYNEQFV. V usage is TRBV6-2 or TRBV6-3 and J usage is TRBJ2-1; 9 positions agree with TRBD2. Germline V gives CDR1 MNHEY, CDR2 SVGEGT. The CDR3 spans 15 residues. V lost 6 bases, J lost 4 bases, and 7 bases stayed unmatched.

The genes are TRBV5-1 and TRBJ1-3; TRBD1 is a possible D gene (5 bases). CDR1 is SGHRS and CDR2 is YFSETQ in the germline V gene. This CDR3 contains 15 residues. Deletions cut 5 bases from V and 1 base from J, with 13 bases between. CDR3 region: CASRSGGTSGNTIYF. Written as DNA, the CDR3 is TGCGCCAGCAGGAGTGGCGGGACGTCTGGAAACACCATATATTTT.

The rearrangement links TRBV14 to TRBJ1-5; tentatively, D is TRBD1 (5 bases). The germline CDR1 and CDR2 sequences are SGHDN and FVKESK. V was pared by 5 bases and J by 7 bases, with 12 bases between. CDR3 length equals 13 residues. The CDR3 protein is CASSTGVGQPQHF. The CDR3 bases are TGTGCCAGCAGCACAGGTGTTGGACAGCCCCAGCATTTT.

The chain uses TRBV7-9 and TRBJ2-3; D not certain. Trimming took off 4 bases at V and 6 bases at J, with 8 bases between the two ends. The CDR3 is made up of 12 amino acids. Germline V gives CDR1 SEHNR, CDR2 FQNEAQ (reference sequence). This CDR3 reads CASSYRSDTQYF. The CDR3 DNA is TGTGCCAGCAGCTACCGTAGTGATACGCAGTATTTT.

The table lists this clonotype with a few counts. This sequence may be a read error, since a much larger clone differs from it by one base. V is TRBV11-2 and J is TRBJ2-7; D gene uncertain. V lost 3 bases, J lost 7 bases, and 7 bases lay in between. The CDR3 is 11 residues long. Germline V gives CDR1 SGHAT, CDR2 FQNNGV. In nucleotides, the CDR3 is TGTGCCAGCAGCTTCTCAAATGAGCAGTACTTC. This codes for CASSFSNEQYF.

This clonotype was recorded a few times. V is TRBV7-2 and J is TRBJ1-1; D perhaps matches TRBD1 (6 bases). Germline V gene data show CDR1 as SGHTA and CDR2 as FQGNSA. The CDR3 loop spans 14 amino acids. V was shortened by 3 bases and J by 1 base, with 9 bases between the two germline ends. CDR3 coding DNA: TGTGCCAGCAGCTTCCGACAGGCGAACACTGAAGCTTTCTTT. It specifies CASSFRQANTEAFF.

A note on this clonotype: A much more abundant neighbour one base away suggests this may be a read error. The CDR3 nucleotides read TGTGCCAGCGGGGGGACAAAATCCTACAATGAGCAGTTCTTC. The encoded protein is CASGGTKSYNEQFF. The rearrangement links TRBV28 to TRBJ2-1; D assignment may be TRBD1 or TRBD2 (6 bases each). Per germline, CDR1 MDHEN and CDR2 SYDVKM. Deletions cut 8 bases from V and 1 base from J, with 12 bases between. The CDR3 has 14 amino acids.

V is TRBV28 and J is TRBJ1-5; D uncertain. This CDR3 contains 12 residues. Germline CDR1 and CDR2: MDHEN and SYDVKM. V shed 5 bases and J shed 5 bases, with 7 bases lying between them. The CDR3 DNA follows: TGTGCCAGCAGTCGTAACTATCAGCCCCAGCATTTT. It codes for CASSRNYQPQHF. Supplemented by reference TRBV28 and TRBJ1-5, the full variable domain reads DVKVTQSSRYLVKRTGEKVFLECVQDMDHENMFWYRQDPGLGLRLIYFSYDVKMKEKGDIPEGYSVSREKKERFSLILESASTNQTSMYLCASSRNYQPQHFGDGTRLSIL.

Note on this clonotype: This could be a read error, since a much larger clone is one nucleotide away. This chain links TRBV29-1 with TRBJ2-7; D not resolved. Germline CDR1 reads SQVTM; CDR2 reads ANQGSEA. The CDR3 consists of 13 residues. V was shortened by 4 bases and J by 7 bases, with 17 bases between the two germline ends. DNA for the CDR3: TGCAGCGTTGGATTCACCCCTACGAGTGAGCAGTACTTC. Protein product: CSVGFTPTSEQYF.

The table lists this clonotype with a few counts. The chain joins TRBV6-6 to TRBJ2-3; D is unclear. Germline V CDR1 and CDR2: MNHNY, SVGAGI (reference sequence). The germline V and J ends were trimmed by 4 bases and 10 bases, with 15 bases remaining between them. CDR3 length: 13 residues. CDR3 region: CASSFPTNAAQYF. The CDR3 DNA is TGTGCCAGCAGTTTCCCGACAAATGCCGCGCAGTATTTT.

The chain employs TRBV6-2 or TRBV6-3 and TRBJ2-3; D may be TRBD2 (6 bases). This CDR3 comprises 14 residues. The V gene lost 7 bases and the J gene lost 8 bases, with 19 bases spanning the gap. Germline assignment: CDR1 MNHEY and CDR2 SVGEGT. For the CDR3, the DNA is TGTGCCAGCACTATTCTGGGAGGTGATCCTACGCAGTATTTT. It is translated as CASTILGGDPTQYF.

The chain is built from TRBV5-1 and TRBJ2-5; weak D call: TRBD1 (5 bases). CDR3 length: 15 residues. Germline-derived CDR1 and CDR2 are SGHRS and YFSETQ. Trimming shortened V by 5 bases and J by 3 bases, and 17 bases separated the two germline ends. The CDR3 coding sequence is TGCGCCAGCAGTCCAAACGCAGGGCCGAAAGAGACCCAGTACTTC. Translated: CASSPNAGPKETQYF.

This clonotype was observed a few times. The junction shows a germline mismatch at one end, possibly a read error. The chain has TRBV7-6 and TRBJ2-7, with D maybe TRBD1 (5 bases). The germline CDR1 and CDR2 sequences are SGHVS and FNYEAQ. This CDR3 has 13 residues. The CDR3 sequence is CVSSLDTSYEQYF. For the CDR3, the DNA is TGTGTCAGCAGCTTGGACACCTCCTACGAGCAGTACTTC. The variable domain in full, with the rest retrieved from reference TRBV7-6 and TRBJ2-7, is GAGVSQSPRYKVTKRGQDVALRCDPISGHVSLYWYRQALGQGPEFLTYFNYEAQQDKSGLPNDRFSAERPEGSISTLTIQRTEQRDSAMYRCVSSLDTSYEQYFGPGTRLTVT.

In this sample, this clonotype turned up a few times. This sequence joins TRBV5-1 and TRBJ2-1; TRBD2 aligns across 8 bases. Germline lookup yields CDR1 SGHRS and CDR2 YFSETQ. Unmatched junction bases numbered 7, after V lost 2 bases and J lost 9 bases. The CDR3 length is 14 residues. The CDR3 sequence: CASSLGSGDGEQFF. The CDR3 DNA is TGCGCCAGCAGCTTAGGTAGCGGGGACGGTGAGCAGTTCTTC.

In this sample, this clonotype turned up many times. A read error is possible here, since a much larger clone lies one base away. J is TRBJ2-7 and V is TRBV7-7; 9 nucleotides align to TRBD2. The CDR3 totals 15 residues. The V gene's germline CDR1 is SSHAT and CDR2 FNYEAQ (reference sequence). In nucleotides, the CDR3 is TGTGCTAGCAGCCCCGTAGCGGGGGTTTACAATGAGCAGTACTTC. It specifies CASSPVAGVYNEQYF.

A few counts support this clonotype. A much larger clone sits a single nucleotide away, making a read error possible. J is TRBJ1-6 and V is TRBV9; weak D call: TRBD1 (5 bases). CDR3 length: 17 amino acids. From germline, CDR1 is SGDLS and CDR2 YYNGEE. CDR3: CASSYSLDSSYNSPPHF. DNA of the CDR3: TGTGCCAGCAGCTACTCCCTCGACAGTTCCTATAATTCACCCCCCCACTTT.